In its sample, the clone carrying this T cell receptor (beta chain) was seen many times. What it recognizes is unknown. This sample was included in a study of T cell repertoires in cytomegalovirus infection. TCRdb re-derived calls from the reads in MiXCR, one entry per CDR3 protein. The sample has a few hundred thousand distinct CDR3 sequences, 25% seen once; the top ten hold roughly 13%. This CDR3 region has 16 residues. Germline V gene data show CDR1 as SEHNR and CDR2 as FQNEAQ (reference sequence). The junction had 6 bases not matched to a gene; V was cut back by 2 bases and J by 3 bases. The input for sequencing was cultured PBMCs, taken from culture after CMV antigen stimulation. The clonotype originates from a human donor in good health (CMV status not recorded). Some clones in this sample may be carry-over from other donors' samples. This chain links TRBV7-9 with TRBJ2-1; 8 nucleotides align to TRBD2. CDR3: CASSLLGTRGYNEQFF. CDR3 coding DNA: TGTGCCAGCAGCTTATTAGGGACTAGAGGCTACAATGAGCAGTTCTTC. The whole variable domain, remainder taken from reference TRBV7-9 and TRBJ2-1, is DTGVSQNPRHKITKRGQNVTFRCDPISEHNRLYWYRQTLGQGPEFLTYFQNEAQLEKSRLLSDRFSAERPKGSFSTLEIQRTEQGDSAMYLCASSLLGTRGYNEQFFGPGTRLTVL.